This T cell receptor (beta chain) was sequenced during a study of blood T cell repertoires in COVID-19. J gave up 9 bases and V 0 bases, and 7 bases lay outside the gene matches. The CDR3 has 14 residues. Germline CDR1 and CDR2: GTSNPN and SVGIG (reference sequence). Generated by immunoSEQ multiplex PCR, the TCRdb table keeps only in-frame clones and is missing some. The table records about 350,000 clones, around 91% of them present only once. The TCR originated in a woman in her late teens or twenties who had recovered from COVID-19. The chain combines TRBV30 with TRBJ1-5; 8 bases map to TRBD1. Sequenced material: peripheral blood. CDR3 region: CAWSVRQGAVPQHF. In DNA, the CDR3 is TGTGCCTGGAGTGTACGGCAGGGGGCTGTGCCCCAGCATTTT.